Below, 8 T cell receptor beta chains from the same sample are listed, as sequenced in a study of Graves' ophthalmopathy and Graves' hyperthyroidism. TCR beta CDR3 regions were amplified from RNA transcripts. An opening RT-PCR round employed HTBI primers and preceded a second-round multiplex PCR. MiXCR was run by TCRdb on the multiplex PCR reads, yielding one entry per CDR3 protein. This sample yields 150,000 or so distinct CDR3 sequences, of which 35% to 45% are seen a single time; around 9.3% belongs to the top ten. Source material: peripheral blood. These receptors were collected from a man younger than 40 with Graves' ophthalmopathy.

This clonotype appeared many times. V usage is TRBV27 and J usage is TRBJ2-2; weak D call: TRBD1 (6 bases). The CDR3 spans 13 residues. Germline CDR1 is MNHEY and CDR2 is SMNVEV (reference sequence). V shed 3 bases and J shed 6 bases, with 8 bases lying between them. The CDR3 bases are TGTGCCAGCAGTTTGTACAGGGCCGGGGAGCTGTTTTTT. This translates into CASSLYRAGELFF.

This clonotype was seen many times. V gene TRBV4-1 combines with J gene TRBJ2-7; D is undetermined. The V and J ends lost 1 base and 5 bases respectively, with 18 bases between them. Germline values: CDR1 MGHRA, CDR2 YSYEKL. CDR3 size: 16 residues. The CDR3 DNA is TGCGCCAGCAGCCAAGGGCCCCAAATCCTTTCCAACGAGCAGTACTTC. Its translation: CASSQGPQILSNEQYF.

In its sample, this clonotype was seen a few times. The chain joins TRBV7-2 to TRBJ2-7; D is undetermined. CDR1 and CDR2 from the germline V gene are SGHTA and FQGNSA. The CDR3 extends over 14 amino acids. The V end was cut by 1 base, the J end by 2 bases, with 9 bases between. The CDR3 region is CASSLGTIAYEQYF. CDR3 in DNA: TGTGCCAGCAGCTTAGGAACAATTGCCTACGAGCAGTACTTC.

This clonotype was seen repeatedly, ten times or more. V usage is TRBV12-3 or TRBV12-4 and J usage is TRBJ2-2, with TRBD1 matching 7 bases. Germline trimming cut 5 bases from V and 5 bases from J; bases unmatched to any gene: 8. The CDR3 extends over 15 amino acids. CDR3 coding DNA: TGTGCCAGCAGTCCCTTAGGGGGCGGAACCGGGGAGCTGTTTTTT. Translation gives CASSPLGGGTGELFF.

The chain combines TRBV28 with TRBJ1-6, with D hard to call. The V gene lost 7 bases and the J gene lost 10 bases, with 14 bases spanning the gap. This CDR3 is built from 13 residues. Germline V gene sequence: CDR1 MDHEN, CDR2 SYDVKM. The CDR3 coding sequence is TGTGCCAGCACCCTTGGAAATATCTCACCCCTCCACTTT. Its translation: CASTLGNISPLHF.

This clonotype was counted many times. The rearrangement links TRBV28 to TRBJ2-7; possible D gene TRBD2, 7 bases. Trimming took off 5 bases at V and 4 bases at J, with 24 bases between the two ends. CDR1 and CDR2 from the germline V gene are MDHEN and SYDVKM. The CDR3 contains 17 residues. The CDR3 sequence is CASSPYLPGGAGYEQYF. CDR3 nucleotides: TGTGCCAGCAGTCCCTATCTGCCGGGGGGCGCAGGTTACGAGCAGTACTTC.

This clonotype was seen once. This chain links TRBV7-2 with TRBJ2-5, with D unclear. The CDR3 sequence is 13 residues long. Trimming pared 2 bases from V and 7 bases from J, leaving 11 bases between. Germline values: CDR1 SGHTA, CDR2 FQGNSA. DNA of the CDR3: TGTGCCAGCAGCTTACCGTCGGTGGGGACCCAGTACTTC. This sequence encodes CASSLPSVGTQYF.

This chain's CDR3 is CASRDLPRTSGYEQYF. The CDR3 bases are TGTGCCAGCAGGGATCTCCCCCGGACTAGCGGCTACGAGCAGTACTTC. The V and J genes are TRBV2 and TRBJ2-7; TRBD2 agrees at 10 bases. Germline loops: CDR1 SNHLY, CDR2 FYNNEI. V shed 6 bases, J shed 3 bases, and the junction held 11 bases outside the gene matches. This CDR3 region has 16 residues.